The T cell receptor beta chain described here comes from a study of breast tumors, draining lymph nodes, adjacent tissues. Study observations and caveats: Tumor TCR diversity was below lymph nodes but above nontumor tissue.

One entry per CDR3 protein results from TCRdb running MiXCR on the multiplex PCR reads. This table has some 85,000 distinct CDR3 sequences, roughly 29% appearing once. Many counts were recorded for this clonotype. Antigen unknown. CDR3 length equals 14 residues. CDR1 is MNHEY, CDR2 SMNVEV, per germline (reference sequence). Trimming removed 5 bases from V and 1 base from J, with 11 bases in between. Breast cancer patients provided tissue from their axillary draining lymph nodes. Sequencing used axillary lymph node tissue. This chain uses TRBV27 with TRBJ1-2; D may be TRBD1 (5 bases). This receptor was taken from a female donor with breast cancer. Some clones in this sample may be carry-over from other donors' samples. This CDR3 is CASSRDRFNYGYTF. CDR3 in DNA: TGTGCCAGCAGTCGGGACCGTTTTAACTATGGCTACACCTTC.